A single sample gave rise to the 5 T cell receptor beta chains below, sequenced in a study of glioma-infiltrating T cells. The iRepertoire nested amplicon-rescue multiplex PCR amplified TCR alpha and beta CDR3s from RNA. TCRdb ran MiXCR on the multiplex PCR reads and lists one entry per CDR3 protein. The table shows about 400,000 distinct CDR3 sequences, with roughly two fifths occurring only once. The sample taken for sequencing was glioma tissue, nonneoplastic brain tissue, or PBMCs (not recorded which). Every receptor here comes from a human donor with low-grade glioma or glioblastoma, undergoing nonglioma brain surgery, or in good health (not recorded which).

In regard to this clonotype: The CDR3 ends on some other residue instead of the conserved phenylalanine or tryptophan, so this is likely a read error. The rearrangement joins TRBV27 to TRBJ2-2; D is unresolved. The CDR3 sequence is 16 residues long. V was shortened by 2 bases and J by 0 bases, with 10 bases between the two germline ends. From germline, CDR1 is MNHEY and CDR2 SMNVEV (reference sequence). CDR3 sequence (DNA): TGTGCCAGCAGTTTAATTACTTTCGCGAACACCGGGGAGCTGTTTTCT. This gives the protein CASSLITFANTGELFS.

The rearrangement links TRBV28 to TRBJ2-1; a weak D match, TRBD2 (6 bases). The V end was cut by 11 bases, the J end by 3 bases, with 17 bases between. The CDR3 length is 14 residues. The germline V gene has CDR1 MDHEN and CDR2 SYDVKM. CDR3 DNA: TGTGCCGGCTCCGGGAGTCAGTACTACAATGAGCAGTTCTTC. This translates into CAGSGSQYYNEQFF.

This clonotype has at least ten counts. The chain recombines TRBV7-2 with TRBJ2-5, with a weak D call TRBD1 (7 bases). CDR3 length: 14 amino acids. Germline lookup yields CDR1 SGHTA and CDR2 FQGNSA. V lost 7 bases to trimming and J lost 5 bases, with 17 bases between them. CDR3 nucleotides: TGTGCCAGCACCACTCAGGGGGGTCTGGAGACCCAGTACTTC. Encoded protein: CASTTQGGLETQYF.

A few counts support this clonotype. V is TRBV7-9 and J is TRBJ2-1; 11 bases are shared with TRBD2. This CDR3 contains 14 residues. Germline CDR1 and CDR2: SEHNR and FQNEAQ (reference sequence). With V trimmed by 6 bases and J by 8 bases, 6 bases remained unmatched. The CDR3 region is CASRQLAGEHEQFF. CDR3 bases: TGTGCCAGCAGACAACTAGCGGGAGAGCATGAGCAGTTCTTC.

The J gene is TRBJ1-2, the V gene TRBV7-3; D may be TRBD1 (5 bases). The CDR3 runs 13 residues. CDR1 SGHTA and CDR2 FQGTGA come from the germline V gene. Between the trimmed V and J ends, which lost 5 bases and 6 bases, there was a span of 13 bases. CDR3 region: CASSIDGDHGYTF. DNA for the CDR3: TGTGCCAGCAGCATCGATGGGGACCATGGCTACACCTTC.